This TCR beta chain was observed in a study of shared T cell receptors in the human thymus. This clone was seen only once. Profiling relied on immunoSEQ multiplex PCR, and the TCRdb table lists in-frame clones only, not all of them. The sample yields hundreds of thousands of clones, around nine tenths seen once. This sample was also put to use in a study of human thymus T cells. From that study: The source of the thymus tissue was resections taken during corrective heart surgery.

Sequencing was done on a sample of thymocytes. The receptor was isolated from a boy less than two years old with a congenital heart defect.

CDR3 in DNA: TGTGCCAGTAGTATAGGACTAGTCCTATCCTACAATGAGCAGTTCTTC. It is translated as CASSIGLVLSYNEQFF. The chain links TRBV19 to TRBJ2-1; TRBD2 might be the D (6 bases). Germline lookup yields CDR1 LNHDA and CDR2 SQIVND (reference sequence). Trimming took off 1 base at V and 1 base at J, with 11 bases between the two ends. The length of the CDR3 is 16 residues.